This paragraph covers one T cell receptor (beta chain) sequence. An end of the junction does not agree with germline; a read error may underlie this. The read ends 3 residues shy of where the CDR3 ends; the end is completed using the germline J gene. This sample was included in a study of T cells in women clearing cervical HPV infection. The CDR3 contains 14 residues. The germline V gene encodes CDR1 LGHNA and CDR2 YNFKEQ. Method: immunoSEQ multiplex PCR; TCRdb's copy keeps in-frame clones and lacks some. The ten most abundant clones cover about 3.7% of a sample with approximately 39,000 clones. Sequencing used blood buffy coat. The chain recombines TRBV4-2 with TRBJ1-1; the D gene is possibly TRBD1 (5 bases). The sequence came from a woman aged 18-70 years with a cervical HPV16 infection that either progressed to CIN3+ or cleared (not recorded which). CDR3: CASSRYQGVTEAFF. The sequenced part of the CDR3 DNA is TGCGCCAGCAGCCGATATCAGGGTGTCACTGAA.